This T cell receptor beta chain emerged from a study of cytomegalovirus exposure and HLA in healthy donors. Study conclusions and caveats: In a later analysis, at a false discovery rate of 0.05, approximately 18,000 TCR beta sequences were associated with HLA alleles. TCR beta chains numbering more than 150 were designated cytomegalovirus-associated.

CDR1 SGHRS and CDR2 YFSETQ come from the germline V gene. The CDR3 has 15 residues. The V end was cut by 5 bases, the J end by 3 bases, with 18 bases between. This PCR relied on a set of 60 Vbeta primers and 13 Jbeta primers. TCRdb keeps only in-frame clones here, not all; method: immunoSEQ multiplex PCR. The sample consists of approximately 110,000 clones, about 81% of them appearing once. A word on this clone: What it recognizes is unknown.

What was sequenced was PBMCs. This clonotype originated in a woman aged 25 to 39 in good health and CMV-seronegative. The rearrangement uses TRBV5-1 and TRBJ2-7, with D perhaps TRBD2 (5 bases). The CDR3 nucleotides are TGCGCCAGCAGGAAAGCGGAGACATTAAGCTACGAGCAGTACTTC. Amino acid sequence: CASRKAETLSYEQYF.